These T cell receptor beta chains were read from a single sample in a study of OX40 agonist ivuxolimab in advanced cancers. Repertoires were generated with immunoSEQ multiplex PCR, while TCRdb's copy carries only in-frame clones and drops some. This sample has about 91,000 clones, with around 85% found just once. The sample consisted of CD4+ or CD8+ T cells sorted from blood, taken in a trial of the OX40 agonist ivuxolimab. Receptor source: an adult with an advanced solid tumor such as melanoma, head and neck, liver or kidney cancer. Both conserved end residues are part of each CDR3. D genes are given only for firm matches. A clone size is listed for some rows: how often the clone was seen (once, few, many), or a class if it is expanded.

cdr3_nt: TGTGCCAGTAGTCCACTGGACAGGGGGTCCCATGGCTACACCTTC
cdr3_aa: CASSPLDRGSHGYTF
j_call: TRBJ1-2
clone_size: NA
d_call: TRBD1
v_call: TRBV19

cdr3_nt: TGTGCCACCGGGACTAGCCCGGATAGTACGCAGTATTTT
cdr3_aa: CATGTSPDSTQYF
j_call: TRBJ2-3
clone_size: NA
d_call: TRBD2
v_call: TRBV7-3

cdr3_nt: TGTGCCAGCTCCGCGAGGGTCTCAGGGGGGTCACCCCTCCACTTT
cdr3_aa: CASSARVSGGSPLHF
j_call: TRBJ1-6
clone_size: NA
d_call: TRBD1
v_call: TRBV2

cdr3_nt: TGCGCCAGCAGCCAAGAGAAAGCGGGAGATGGCGACGAGCAGTACTTC
cdr3_aa: CASSQEKAGDGDEQYF
j_call: TRBJ2-7
clone_size: NA
d_call: TRBD2
v_call: TRBV4-3

cdr3_nt: TGTGCCACCTTAGGGGGACAGGGTTCTGGCTACACCTTC
cdr3_aa: CATLGGQGSGYTF
j_call: TRBJ1-2
clone_size: NA
d_call: TRBD1
v_call: TRBV28

cdr3_nt: TGTGCCAGCAGCTTGGCAGGTGGGAATTCACCCCTCCACTTT
cdr3_aa: CASSLAGGNSPLHF
j_call: TRBJ1-6
clone_size: NA
d_call: NA
v_call: TRBV5-4

cdr3_nt: TGTGCCAGCAGCGACGCTAGGGCTCAGTACGAGCAGTACTTC
cdr3_aa: CASSDARAQYEQYF
j_call: TRBJ2-7
clone_size: NA
d_call: NA
v_call: TRBV7-9

cdr3_nt: TGTGCCAGCAGTATCCGAACCGGGGCCCGCTACGAGCAGTACTTC
cdr3_aa: CASSIRTGARYEQYF
j_call: TRBJ2-7
clone_size: NA
d_call: NA
v_call: TRBV5-4

cdr3_nt: TGTGCCAGCACCTGGGACAGCCTTTATGGCTACACCTTC
cdr3_aa: CASTWDSLYGYTF
j_call: TRBJ1-2
clone_size: NA
d_call: TRBD1
v_call: TRBV2

cdr3_nt: TGTGCCAGCAGCGTAGCTGGACAGATGACTTTAGCTAACTATGGCTACACCTTC
cdr3_aa: CASSVAGQMTLANYGYTF
j_call: TRBJ1-2
clone_size: NA
d_call: NA
v_call: TRBV9

cdr3_nt: TGTGCCAGCAGCACCCCCGGGGGAAGGGGCTACACCTTC
cdr3_aa: CASSTPGGRGYTF
j_call: TRBJ1-2
clone_size: NA
d_call: NA
v_call: TRBV6-5

cdr3_nt: TGTGCCAGCTCACCGGTCGGGCTCCCTAATGAAAAACTGTTTTTT
cdr3_aa: CASSPVGLPNEKLFF
j_call: TRBJ1-4
clone_size: NA
d_call: NA
v_call: TRBV18

cdr3_nt: TGTGCCAGCTCACCGCTTAGGACAGGGGGCGATGAAAAACTGTTTTTT
cdr3_aa: CASSPLRTGGDEKLFF
j_call: TRBJ1-4
clone_size: NA
d_call: TRBD1
v_call: TRBV18

cdr3_nt: TGTGCCAGCAGCAAGACAGGGGGTAACACTGAAGCTTTCTTT
cdr3_aa: CASSKTGGNTEAFF
j_call: TRBJ1-1
clone_size: NA
d_call: TRBD1
v_call: TRBV5-6

cdr3_nt: TGCGCCAGCAGCGGGACACAAGCGAACACTGAAGCTTTCTTT
cdr3_aa: CASSGTQANTEAFF
j_call: TRBJ1-1
clone_size: few
d_call: NA
v_call: TRBV5-1

cdr3_nt: TGTGCCAGCAGCTTAAAAGACAGGGGGGACACCGGGGAGCTGTTTTTT
cdr3_aa: CASSLKDRGDTGELFF
j_call: TRBJ2-2
clone_size: NA
d_call: TRBD1
v_call: TRBV11-2

cdr3_nt: TGTGCCAGCAGCTTGAAGTACTCCAGTTTTAACACTGAAGCTTTCTTT
cdr3_aa: CASSLKYSSFNTEAFF
j_call: TRBJ1-1
clone_size: once
d_call: NA
v_call: TRBV5-8

cdr3_nt: TGCGCCAGCAGCTTGATCGAAGTTGCAGATACGCAGTATTTT
cdr3_aa: CASSLIEVADTQYF
j_call: TRBJ2-3
clone_size: NA
d_call: NA
v_call: TRBV5-1

cdr3_nt: TGCGCCAGCAGCTTGACCTCAGGAGGCTACACCTTC
cdr3_aa: CASSLTSGGYTF
j_call: TRBJ1-2
clone_size: few
d_call: NA
v_call: TRBV5-1

cdr3_nt: TGTGCCAGCTCGCAAGGACAGGTTAGGAATGAGCAGTTCTTC
cdr3_aa: CASSQGQVRNEQFF
j_call: TRBJ2-1
clone_size: NA
d_call: TRBD1
v_call: TRBV18

cdr3_nt: TGTGCCATCAAACAGGGAATAATCACTGAAGCTTTCTTT
cdr3_aa: CAIKQGIITEAFF
j_call: TRBJ1-1
clone_size: NA
d_call: NA
v_call: TRBV10-3

cdr3_nt: TGTGCCAGCAGCTCATATGGGGGACGTTACTCCTACAATGAGCAGTTCTTC
cdr3_aa: CASSSYGGRYSYNEQFF
j_call: TRBJ2-1
clone_size: once
d_call: NA
v_call: TRBV7-2

cdr3_nt: TGCAGCGCCAAAGGGGGGTTCGAGACCCAGTACTTC
cdr3_aa: CSAKGGFETQYF
j_call: TRBJ2-5
clone_size: NA
d_call: NA
v_call: TRBV29-1

cdr3_nt: TGCGCCAGCAGCCAGGGGGCTAATCAGCCCCAGCATTTT
cdr3_aa: CASSQGANQPQHF
j_call: TRBJ1-5
clone_size: NA
d_call: NA
v_call: TRBV4-3

cdr3_nt: TGTGCCAGCAGCCCTTTGGCCTATAGCAATCAGCCCCAGCATTTT
cdr3_aa: CASSPLAYSNQPQHF
j_call: TRBJ1-5
clone_size: NA
d_call: NA
v_call: TRBV6-6

cdr3_nt: TGTGCCAGCAGTAGGAGCACGGGGGGTTACAATGAGCAGTTCTTC
cdr3_aa: CASSRSTGGYNEQFF
j_call: TRBJ2-1
clone_size: NA
d_call: TRBD2
v_call: TRBV11-1